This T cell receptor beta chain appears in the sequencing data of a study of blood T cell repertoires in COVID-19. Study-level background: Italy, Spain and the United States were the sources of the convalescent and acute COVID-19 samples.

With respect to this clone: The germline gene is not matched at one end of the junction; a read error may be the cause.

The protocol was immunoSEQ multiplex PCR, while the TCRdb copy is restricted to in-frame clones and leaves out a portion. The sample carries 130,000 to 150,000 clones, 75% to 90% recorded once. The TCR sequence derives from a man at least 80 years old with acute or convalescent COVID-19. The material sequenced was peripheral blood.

As DNA, the CDR3 is TGCGCCAGCAGGTTGGGGACAGGGTCGGAAGGCTACACCTTC. Its protein is CASRLGTGSEGYTF. This chain joins TRBV5-1 and TRBJ1-2; the match to TRBD1 covers 9 bases. This CDR3 spans 14 amino acids. The germline CDR1 and CDR2 sequences are SGHRS and YFSETQ.